This passage covers 18 T cell receptor beta chains from one sample sequenced in a study of regulatory and conventional T cells in RAG deficiency. Generated by immunoSEQ multiplex PCR, the TCRdb table keeps only in-frame clones and is missing some. The data show around 20,000 clones, around 94% seen once. The sorted conventional CD4+ T cells were CD25-low and CD127-high, with genomic DNA sequenced. Separately, the same data were catalogued under a study of regulatory T cells. This second study notes: The primer mix had 52 TRBV and 13 TRBJ primers.

Sequencing was carried out using CD4+ T cells sorted from blood. Receptors originate from a human donor in good health.

This chain links TRBV10-2 with TRBJ2-5; no definite D call. V lost 0 bases and J 5 bases, leaving 10 bases between the germline ends. The CDR3 loop spans 14 amino acids. CDR1 is WSHSY and CDR2 is SAAADI in the germline V gene. As DNA, the CDR3 is TGCGCCAGCAGTGAGTCCCCTATCAGGGAGACCCAGTACTTC. Its protein product is CASSESPIRETQYF.

The chain recombines TRBV18 with TRBJ1-4, with unresolved D. Germline loops: CDR1 KGHSH, CDR2 LQKENI. The CDR3 contains 14 residues. Trimming removed 2 bases at V and 2 bases at J, with 6 bases between. The CDR3 is CASSPTGTNEKLFF. The CDR3 nucleotides read TGTGCCAGCTCACCAACGGGGACTAATGAAAAACTGTTTTTT.

The V call is TRBV6-5, the J call TRBJ1-6; D remains unclear. The CDR3 extends over 12 amino acids. V lost 6 bases, J lost 5 bases, and 5 bases lay in between. CDR1 and CDR2 (germline): MNHEY, SVGAGI. The CDR3 coding sequence is TGTGCCAGCAGGAGAAATAATTCACCCCTCCACTTT. Protein sequence: CASRRNNSPLHF.

The J gene is TRBJ1-4, the V gene TRBV7-9; 8 positions agree with TRBD1. This CDR3 region has 15 residues. Germline V lookup: CDR1 SEHNR, CDR2 FQNEAQ (reference sequence). Trimming cost V 5 bases and J 0 bases; bases outside gene matches: 2. The CDR3, as DNA: TGTGCCAGCAGCACGGGACAGGCAACTAATGAAAAACTGTTTTTT. Its protein product is CASSTGQATNEKLFF.

This clone has a single count. The rearrangement links TRBV30 to TRBJ1-1; no firm D call. Germline V gene sequence: CDR1 GTSNPN, CDR2 SVGIG (reference sequence). The V gene lost 3 bases and the J gene lost 5 bases, with 7 bases spanning the gap. The CDR3 runs to 11 residues. The CDR3 region is CAWSFGTEAFF. The CDR3 coding sequence is TGTGCCTGGAGCTTTGGTACTGAAGCTTTCTTT. The variable domain in full, with the rest retrieved from reference TRBV30 and TRBJ1-1, is SQTIHQWPATLVQPVGSPLSLECTVEGTSNPNLYWYRQAAGRGLQLLFYSVGIGQISSEVPQNLSASRPQDRQFILSSKKLLLSDSGFYLCAWSFGTEAFFGQGTRLTVV.

In its sample, this clone was seen once. DNA of the CDR3: TGTGCCATCAGTCAAGGGAGAGATGAAAAACTGTTTTTT. Encoded protein: CAISQGRDEKLFF. The chain joins TRBV10-3 to TRBJ1-4; D gene uncertain. The CDR3 contains 13 residues. The germline gives CDR1 ENHRY, CDR2 SYGVKD. Trimming took 5 bases from V and 6 from J, leaving 10 bases between them.

The chain recombines TRBV7-3 with TRBJ2-3; a weak D match, TRBD2 (5 bases). The CDR3 has 16 residues. Trimming took off 4 bases at V and 0 bases at J, with 14 bases between the two ends. CDR1 is SGHTA, CDR2 FQGTGA, per germline. The CDR3 nucleotides read TGTGCCAGCAGCTCTCAGGCTAGCCCTAGCACAGATACGCAGTATTTT. Translating gives CASSSQASPSTDTQYF.

The chain joins TRBV18 to TRBJ1-1; tentatively, D is TRBD1 (5 bases). CDR3 length: 13 amino acids. V was shortened by 5 bases and J by 5 bases, with 12 bases between the two germline ends. Germline CDR1 reads KGHSH; CDR2 reads LQKENI. The CDR3 spells CASSSLAGTEAFF. The CDR3, as DNA: TGTGCCAGCTCATCGCTGGCAGGGACTGAAGCTTTCTTT. The full variable domain, its missing parts supplied by reference TRBV18 and TRBJ1-1, is NAGVMQNPRHLVRRRGQEARLRCSPMKGHSHVYWYRQLPEEGLKFMVYLQKENIIDESGMPKERFSAEFPKEGPSILRIQQVVRGDSAAYFCASSSLAGTEAFFGQGTRLTVV.

This chain joins TRBV19 and TRBJ1-1, with D perhaps TRBD1 (5 bases). Trimming removed 2 bases at V and 4 bases at J, with 8 bases between. The CDR3 has 13 residues. Germline V gene data show CDR1 as LNHDA and CDR2 as SQIVND (reference sequence). This chain's CDR3 is CASSIQGVTEAFF. In DNA, the CDR3 is TGTGCCAGTAGTATACAAGGGGTCACTGAAGCTTTCTTT.

This rearrangement joins TRBV5-1 to TRBJ2-3; 8 bases fit TRBD1. The germline V gene encodes CDR1 SGHRS and CDR2 YFSETQ. Losses at the gene ends were 2 bases for V and 6 bases for J; bases not matched to a gene: 8. The CDR3 is made up of 15 amino acids. The CDR3 is CASSLGQGAWDTQYF. The DNA of the CDR3 is TGCGCCAGCAGCTTAGGGCAGGGGGCGTGGGATACGCAGTATTTT.

V is TRBV6-5 and J is TRBJ2-1; a possible D gene is TRBD1 (5 bases). This CDR3 contains 12 residues. Trimming took 6 bases from V and 12 from J, leaving 15 bases between them. The germline V gene has CDR1 MNHEY and CDR2 SVGAGI. The CDR3 loop is CASSPILGVQFF. The DNA of the CDR3 is TGTGCCAGCAGCCCGATCCTAGGGGTGCAGTTCTTC.

The V and J genes are TRBV28 and TRBJ1-2; 9 bases match TRBD1. The CDR3 spans 15 residues. Per germline, CDR1 MDHEN and CDR2 SYDVKM. Unmatched junction bases numbered 5, after V lost 3 bases and J lost 3 bases. In nucleotides, the CDR3 is TGTGCCAGCAGTTTGGGAGGGACAGGGTACTATGGCTACACCTTC. Its translation is CASSLGGTGYYGYTF.

The V call is TRBV5-1, the J call TRBJ2-6; 7 nucleotides agree with TRBD1. V gave up 3 bases and J gave up 0 bases; unmatched junction bases: 6. CDR3 length equals 17 residues. CDR1 and CDR2 (germline): SGHRS, YFSETQ. In nucleotides, the CDR3 is TGCGCCAGCAGCTACCGGGACAGTCTCTCTGGGGCCAACGTCCTGACTTTC. Residues: CASSYRDSLSGANVLTF.

The rearrangement uses TRBV28 and TRBJ1-6, with a possible D match to TRBD1 (5 bases). The CDR3 sequence is 17 residues long. The germline V gene has CDR1 MDHEN and CDR2 SYDVKM. Trimming left V 5 bases short and J 7 bases short, with 21 bases between. Here the CDR3 DNA reads TGTGCCAGCAGTCCCCCTAAGGGACGGGATTTGAATTCACCCCTCCACTTT. It is translated as CASSPPKGRDLNSPLHF.

J is TRBJ2-1 and V is TRBV10-2; TRBD1 agrees at 9 bases. CDR1 and CDR2 from the germline V gene are WSHSY and SAAADI. The CDR3 contains 12 residues. Unmatched junction bases numbered 6, after V lost 10 bases and J lost 8 bases. CDR3 nucleotides: TGCGCCACGTCGGGACAGGGCTATGAGCAGTTCTTC. It encodes CATSGQGYEQFF.

The V call is TRBV21-1, the J call TRBJ2-7; the DNA was not compared with TRBD2, the D call given in the table. TRBV21-1 is listed as a pseudogene. The CDR3 sequence is 16 residues long. CDR3 in DNA: TGTGCCAGCAGTAATTTAAACCCCCCCACACGGGACGAGCAGTACTTC. Residues: CASSNLNPPTRDEQYF.

The chain carries TRBV6-4 and TRBJ2-3; D is perhaps TRBD1 (7 bases). This CDR3 has 14 amino acids. In germline, CDR1 is MRHNA, CDR2 SNTAGT. Trimming left V 0 bases short and J 6 bases short, with 10 bases between. The CDR3 loop is CASSDSGGGDTQYF. The CDR3 DNA sequence: TGTGCCAGCAGTGACTCAGGAGGGGGCGATACGCAGTATTTT.

The chain uses TRBV28 and TRBJ1-1; D uncertain. The CDR3 loop spans 15 amino acids. From germline, CDR1 is MDHEN and CDR2 SYDVKM. V was cut by 3 bases and J by 1 base, with 12 bases left in between. CDR3 region: CASSFTIRKNTEAFF. For the CDR3, the DNA is TGTGCCAGCAGTTTCACAATACGGAAGAACACTGAAGCTTTCTTT.